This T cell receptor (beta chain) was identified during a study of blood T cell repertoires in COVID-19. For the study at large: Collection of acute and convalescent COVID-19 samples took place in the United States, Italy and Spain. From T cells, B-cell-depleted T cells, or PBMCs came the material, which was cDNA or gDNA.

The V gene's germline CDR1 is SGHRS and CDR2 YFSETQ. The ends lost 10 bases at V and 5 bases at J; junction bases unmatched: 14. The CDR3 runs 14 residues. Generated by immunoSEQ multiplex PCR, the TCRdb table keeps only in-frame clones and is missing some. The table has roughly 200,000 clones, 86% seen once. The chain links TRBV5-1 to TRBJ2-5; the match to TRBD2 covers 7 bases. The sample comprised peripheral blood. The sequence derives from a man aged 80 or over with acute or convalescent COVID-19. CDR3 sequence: CARRGDAGGETQYF. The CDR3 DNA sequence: TGCGCCCGCCGCGGGGACGCCGGGGGGGAGACCCAGTACTTC.